This entry is about one T cell receptor beta chain. Its specificity is unknown. This specimen belongs to a study of blood T cells in healthy people across ages. Whole-study results and caveats: Donor CMV status, an unknown factor, possibly confounded changes in expanded clonotypes. There was a strong correlation between TCR beta diversity and naive T cell percentage.

Germline V gives CDR1 SGHDT, CDR2 YYEEEE. This CDR3 region has 15 residues. V was trimmed by 4 bases and J by 1 base, leaving 12 bases between them. Using a J-beta primer mix together with a sample-barcoded 5' primer, a second PCR was run for 7 to 11 cycles. One entry per CDR3 protein results from TCRdb running MiXCR on the 5' RACE reads. The sample carries around 1,500,000 distinct CDR3 sequences, under 30% recorded once. The sequenced sample was blood. The chain carries TRBV5-6 and TRBJ2-1, with D tentatively TRBD1 (5 bases). The sequence derives from a woman aged 25 to 39 in good health. CDR3 protein: CASSPYAGSYNEQFF. CDR3 DNA: TGTGCCAGCAGCCCGTACGCAGGGTCCTACAATGAGCAGTTCTTC.